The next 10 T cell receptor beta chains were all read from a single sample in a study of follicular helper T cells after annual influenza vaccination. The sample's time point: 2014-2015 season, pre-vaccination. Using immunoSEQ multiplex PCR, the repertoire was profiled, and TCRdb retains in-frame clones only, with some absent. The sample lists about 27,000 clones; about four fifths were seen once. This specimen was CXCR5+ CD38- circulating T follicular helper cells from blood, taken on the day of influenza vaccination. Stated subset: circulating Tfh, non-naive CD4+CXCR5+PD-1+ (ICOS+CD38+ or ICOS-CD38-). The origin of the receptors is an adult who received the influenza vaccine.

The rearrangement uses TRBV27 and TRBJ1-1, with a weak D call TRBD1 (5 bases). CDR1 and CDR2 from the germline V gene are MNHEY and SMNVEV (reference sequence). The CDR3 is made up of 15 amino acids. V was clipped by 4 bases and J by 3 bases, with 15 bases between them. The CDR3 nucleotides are TGTGCCAGCAGTTCCCGGACGCGGGGGGACACTGAAGCTTTCTTT. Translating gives CASSSRTRGDTEAFF.

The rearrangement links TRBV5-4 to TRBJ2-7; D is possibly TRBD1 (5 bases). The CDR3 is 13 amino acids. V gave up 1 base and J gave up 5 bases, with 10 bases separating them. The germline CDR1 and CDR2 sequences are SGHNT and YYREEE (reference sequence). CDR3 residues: CASSLRGNNEQYF. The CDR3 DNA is TGTGCCAGCAGCTTGAGGGGTAACAACGAGCAGTACTTC.

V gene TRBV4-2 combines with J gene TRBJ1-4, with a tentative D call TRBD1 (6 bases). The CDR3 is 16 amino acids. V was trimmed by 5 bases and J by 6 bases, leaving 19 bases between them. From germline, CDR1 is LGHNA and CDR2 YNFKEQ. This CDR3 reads CASSSRGGALYEKLFF. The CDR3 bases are TGTGCCAGCAGCTCGAGGGGGGGCGCCTTATATGAAAAACTGTTTTTT.

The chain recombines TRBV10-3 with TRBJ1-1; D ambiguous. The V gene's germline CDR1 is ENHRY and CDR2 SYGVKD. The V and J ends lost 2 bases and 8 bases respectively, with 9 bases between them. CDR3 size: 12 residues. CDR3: CAISEPGSEAFF. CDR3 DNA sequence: TGTGCCATCAGTGAGCCGGGGTCCGAAGCTTTCTTT.

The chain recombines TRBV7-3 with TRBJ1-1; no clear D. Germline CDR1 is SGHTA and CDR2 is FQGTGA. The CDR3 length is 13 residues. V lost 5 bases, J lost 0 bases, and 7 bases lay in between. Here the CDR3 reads CASSREMNTEAFF. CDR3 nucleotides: TGTGCCAGCAGCCGGGAGATGAACACTGAAGCTTTCTTT. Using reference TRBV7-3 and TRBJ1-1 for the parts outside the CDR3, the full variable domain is GAGVSQTPSNKVTEKGKYVELRCDPISGHTALYWYRQSLGQGPEFLIYFQGTGAADDSGLPNDRFFAVRPEGSVSTLKIQRTERGDSAVYLCASSREMNTEAFFGQGTRLTVV.

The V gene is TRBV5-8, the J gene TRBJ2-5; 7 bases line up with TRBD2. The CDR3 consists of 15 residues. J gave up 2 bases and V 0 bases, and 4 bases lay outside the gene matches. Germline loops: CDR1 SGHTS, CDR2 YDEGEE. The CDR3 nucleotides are TGTGCCAGCAGCTTGGCCGGGAGGAGACAAGAGACCCAGTACTTC. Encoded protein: CASSLAGRRQETQYF.

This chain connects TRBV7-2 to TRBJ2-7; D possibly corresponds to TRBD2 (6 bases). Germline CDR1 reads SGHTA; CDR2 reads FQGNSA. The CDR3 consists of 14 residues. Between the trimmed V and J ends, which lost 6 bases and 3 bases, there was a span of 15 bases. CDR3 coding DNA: TGTGCCAGCAGTAGATTCGCGGGATACTACGAGCAGTACTTC. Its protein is CASSRFAGYYEQYF.

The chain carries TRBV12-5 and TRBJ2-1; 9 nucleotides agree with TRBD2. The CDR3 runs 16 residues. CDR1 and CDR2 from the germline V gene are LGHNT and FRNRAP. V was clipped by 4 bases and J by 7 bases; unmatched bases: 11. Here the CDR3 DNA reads TGTGCTAGTGGTTCCCCTAGCGGGGTAAAAGTAAATGAGCAGTTCTTC. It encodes CASGSPSGVKVNEQFF.

CDR3 sequence (DNA): TGTGCCTGGTCGCTACGGTCAGGAACAGGAAACACCATATATTTT. Translating it yields CAWSLRSGTGNTIYF. The rearrangement links TRBV30 to TRBJ1-3; no definite D call. Germline V gives CDR1 GTSNPN, CDR2 SVGIG (reference sequence). V was clipped by 5 bases and J by 4 bases, with 18 bases between them. This CDR3 is 15 amino acids long.

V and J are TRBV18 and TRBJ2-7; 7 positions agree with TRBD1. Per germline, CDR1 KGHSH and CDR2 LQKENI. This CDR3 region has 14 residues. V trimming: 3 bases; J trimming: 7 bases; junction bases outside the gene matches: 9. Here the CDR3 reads CASSPIIEQGEQYF. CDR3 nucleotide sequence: TGTGCCAGCTCACCGATAATCGAACAGGGGGAGCAGTACTTC.